Below, 30 T cell receptor beta chains from the same sample are listed, as sequenced in a study of beta chain features in type 1 diabetes. Reverse transcribing all isolated RNA meant expressed TCRB transcripts were sequenced. The protocol was immunoSEQ multiplex PCR, while the TCRdb copy is restricted to in-frame clones and leaves out a portion. The sample lists 200,000 to 250,000 clones, approximately 10% occurring once. Sequencing was performed on central memory CD4+ T cells from blood. The receptors come from a young man in good health.

V usage is TRBV30 and J usage is TRBJ1-5; TRBD1 is a possible D gene (5 bases). V lost 1 base and J lost 4, with 8 bases in between. CDR1 GTSNPN and CDR2 SVGIG come from the germline V gene (reference sequence). CDR3 size: 13 residues. The CDR3, as DNA: TGTGCCTGGAGTGGACAGACGAATCAGCCCCAGCATTTT. This sequence encodes CAWSGQTNQPQHF.

Only a few counts were recorded for this clone. CDR3 sequence: CASSLLLGHKNEQFF. In DNA, the CDR3 is TGTGCCAGCAGCTTACTCCTGGGACATAAAAATGAGCAGTTCTTC. The rearrangement joins TRBV7-9 to TRBJ2-1; D possibly corresponds to TRBD1 (6 bases). Trimming took 2 bases from V and 7 from J, leaving 15 bases between them. Germline V gives CDR1 SEHNR, CDR2 FQNEAQ (reference sequence). The CDR3 runs 15 residues.

The table lists this clone with a few counts. V usage is TRBV4-1 and J usage is TRBJ2-6, with D unresolved. The ends were cut back, 1 base at V and 2 bases at J, with 9 bases in the middle. Germline lookup yields CDR1 MGHRA and CDR2 YSYEKL. The CDR3 loop spans 16 amino acids. CDR3 sequence reads: CASSQGTYAGANVLTF. CDR3 DNA sequence: TGCGCCAGCAGCCAAGGGACGTACGCTGGGGCCAACGTCCTGACTTTC.

This chain uses TRBV18 with TRBJ1-2; D gene ambiguous. The length of the CDR3 is 14 residues. Germline V lookup: CDR1 KGHSH, CDR2 LQKENI. The V and J ends lost 3 bases and 6 bases respectively, with 14 bases between them. The DNA for the CDR3 is TGTGCCAGCTCACCGGGTATTTCCGGGGATGGCTACACCTTC. This sequence encodes CASSPGISGDGYTF.

In this sample, this clone turned up a few times. Being one base from a much bigger clone, this may be a read error. The rearrangement joins TRBV6-1 to TRBJ1-2; D perhaps matches TRBD1 (6 bases). This CDR3 spans 16 amino acids. V lost 0 bases and J 4 bases, leaving 15 bases between the germline ends. Germline loops: CDR1 MNHNS, CDR2 SASEGT. The CDR3 DNA is TGTGCCAGCAGTGAAGCGGGCCGGGGGGCCGGCTATGGCTACACCTTC. Translating it yields CASSEAGRGAGYGYTF.

Many counts were recorded for this clone. V is TRBV29-1 and J is TRBJ2-4, with D possibly TRBD1 on 5 matching bases. V lost 4 bases and J 8 bases, leaving 12 bases between the germline ends. The germline V gene has CDR1 SQVTM and CDR2 ANQGSEA. The CDR3 is made up of 12 amino acids. The CDR3 is CSVVQDRDIQYF. CDR3 sequence (DNA): TGCAGCGTTGTACAGGATAGGGACATTCAGTACTTC.

This clone was seen a few times. The chain uses TRBV5-1 and TRBJ2-1; TRBD1 is a possible D gene (6 bases). Per the germline V gene, CDR1 is SGHRS and CDR2 is YFSETQ. The CDR3 is 17 residues long. Between the trimmed V and J ends, which lost 0 bases and 4 bases, there was a span of 17 bases. CDR3 sequence reads: CASSLAGTTVEYNEQFF. CDR3 sequence (DNA): TGCGCCAGCAGCTTGGCAGGGACAACTGTTGAATACAATGAGCAGTTCTTC.

The V and J genes are TRBV7-2 and TRBJ2-7, with D possibly being TRBD2 (6 bases). This CDR3 contains 14 residues. The ends were cut back, 0 bases at V and 8 bases at J, with 14 bases in the middle. Looked up from germline, CDR1 is SGHTA and CDR2 is FQGNSA. The CDR3 sequence is CASSLALNGGKQYF. CDR3 DNA sequence: TGTGCCAGCAGCTTAGCGCTTAACGGGGGAAAGCAGTACTTC.

Many counts were recorded for this clone. This rearrangement joins TRBV19 to TRBJ2-1; 10 bases are a match to TRBD2. Trimming cost V 3 bases and J 8 bases; bases outside gene matches: 13. Germline values: CDR1 LNHDA, CDR2 SQIVND (reference sequence). The CDR3 covers 17 residues. The CDR3 is CASSIGPGLAGVHEQFF. CDR3 coding DNA: TGTGCCAGTAGTATTGGCCCCGGGCTAGCGGGAGTCCATGAGCAGTTCTTC. The entire variable domain, with the rest obtained from reference TRBV19 and TRBJ2-1, is as follows: DGGITQSPKYLFRKEGQNVTLSCEQNLNHDAMYWYRQDPGQGLRLIYYSQIVNDFQKGDIAEGYSVSREKKESFPLTVTSAQKNPTAFYLCASSIGPGLAGVHEQFFGPGTRLTVL.

This chain uses TRBV6-5 with TRBJ2-2; D might be TRBD1 or TRBD2, each matching 5 bases. Germline V gives CDR1 MNHEY, CDR2 SVGAGI. V lost 3 bases to trimming and J lost 7 bases, with 9 bases between them. The CDR3 has 13 residues. The CDR3 loop is CASSYIGGGELFF. In DNA form, the CDR3 reads TGTGCCAGCAGTTATATTGGGGGCGGGGAGCTGTTTTTT.

CDR3 nucleotides: TGTGCCAGCAGCTTAGTCGGGACAGGGGGCGGGAATGAAAAACTGTTTTTT. It translates to CASSLVGTGGGNEKLFF. V and J are TRBV7-8 and TRBJ1-4; 12 bases are shared with TRBD1. The CDR3 totals 17 residues. Germline trimming cut 1 base from V and 5 bases from J; bases unmatched to any gene: 5. In germline, CDR1 is SGHVS, CDR2 FQNEAQ.

This clone showed up just a few times. The chain uses TRBV2 and TRBJ2-5; D possibly corresponds to TRBD2 (7 bases). V was trimmed by 7 bases and J by 1 base, leaving 22 bases between them. The CDR3 length is 17 residues. Germline V CDR1 and CDR2: SNHLY, FYNNEI. The chain's CDR3 is CASTGRSRGPVQETQYF. CDR3 in DNA: TGTGCCAGCACCGGGAGGAGCAGGGGCCCCGTCCAAGAGACCCAGTACTTC.

Regarding this clone: Since a much larger clone is just one base distant, this may be a read error. The chain couples TRBV29-1 to TRBJ2-1; possibly TRBD2 for D (6 bases). This CDR3 contains 15 residues. Germline V gives CDR1 SQVTM, CDR2 ANQGSEA. CDR3 bases: TGCAGCGGTGAAGGCGCGGAGGGGACCTACAATGAGCAGTTCTTC. Its translation is CSGEGAEGTYNEQFF.

This clone was seen a few times. The chain links TRBV5-1 to TRBJ2-3, with D possibly called TRBD1 or TRBD2 (5 bases each). V was clipped by 4 bases and J by 5 bases, with 17 bases between them. This CDR3 comprises 15 residues. Per germline, CDR1 SGHRS and CDR2 YFSETQ. CDR3 sequence (DNA): TGCGCCAGCAGCCCCACCGGGACCGGGGTAGATACGCAGTATTTT. The encoded protein is CASSPTGTGVDTQYF.

This clone was seen many times. Distinct nucleotide sequences in the sample also encode this CDR3. V gene TRBV28 combines with J gene TRBJ2-7; D is uncertain. The V gene lost 4 bases and the J gene lost 1 base, with 2 bases spanning the gap. CDR1 is MDHEN, CDR2 SYDVKM, per germline. CDR3 length: 11 residues. In DNA form, the CDR3 reads TGTGCCAGCAGTTCTTCCTACGAGCAGTACTTC. This codes for CASSSSYEQYF.

This chain links TRBV30 with TRBJ1-3; D gene ambiguous. CDR1 is GTSNPN and CDR2 is SVGIG in the germline V gene (reference sequence). There are 13 residues in the CDR3. V was cut by 1 base and J by 0 bases, with 4 bases left in between. CDR3 loop: CAWSGSSGNTIYF. In DNA, the CDR3 is TGTGCCTGGAGTGGGAGCTCTGGAAACACCATATATTTT.

This clone was observed a handful of times. The gene calls are TRBV6-6 and TRBJ1-4; tentative D call: TRBD1 (6 bases). Trimming took off 4 bases at V and 7 bases at J, with 16 bases between the two ends. This CDR3 is 15 amino acids long. Germline CDR1 and CDR2: MNHNY and SVGAGI (reference sequence). The CDR3 loop is CASSSQQDRSEKLFF. In DNA, the CDR3 is TGTGCCAGCAGTTCCCAACAGGACAGAAGTGAAAAACTGTTTTTT.

This clone occurred a few times. This sequence joins TRBV6-5 and TRBJ2-7; 7 nucleotides agree with TRBD1. The CDR3 contains 16 residues. V was pared by 3 bases and J by 0 bases, with 8 bases of the junction left unmatched. The germline V gene encodes CDR1 MNHEY and CDR2 SVGAGI. CDR3 amino acids: CASSYAGTAISYEQYF. The CDR3 region has the DNA TGTGCCAGCAGTTATGCCGGGACAGCGATCTCCTACGAGCAGTACTTC.

This clone was picked up a small number of times. This sequence joins TRBV21-1 and TRBJ1-5. TRBV21-1 is a recognized pseudogene. This CDR3 region has 18 residues. In DNA form, the CDR3 reads TGTGCCAGCAGCAAAGTCGTGGAGGGGAAAGGTCTCAATCAGCCCCAGCATTTT. Translating gives CASSKVVEGKGLNQPQHF.

The chain recombines TRBV5-1 with TRBJ2-2; unclear D gene. Between the trimmed V and J ends, which lost 0 bases and 3 bases, there was a span of 6 bases. Germline V gene sequence: CDR1 SGHRS, CDR2 YFSETQ. This CDR3 spans 14 amino acids. CDR3 sequence reads: CASSLGAYTGELFF. The DNA for the CDR3 is TGCGCCAGCAGCTTGGGTGCTTACACCGGGGAGCTGTTTTTT.

This clone has just a few counts. The rearrangement joins TRBV23-1 to TRBJ1-5; D is ambiguous. TRBV23-1 is designated an ORF whose function remains uncertain. The CDR3 contains 15 residues. Trimming stripped 0 bases from V and 7 bases from J, with 13 bases between. CDR3 in DNA: TGCGCCAGCAGTCAATCGCTAGCTAGGGCCCAGCCCCAGCATTTT. Translating it yields CASSQSLARAQPQHF.

A few counts support this clone. The rearrangement uses TRBV29-1 and TRBJ2-1; possible D gene TRBD2, 5 bases. CDR1 SQVTM and CDR2 ANQGSEA come from the germline V gene. V gave up 3 bases and J gave up 6 bases, with 12 bases separating them. CDR3 length: 13 amino acids. The DNA of the CDR3 is TGCAGCGTTGACGGTCTCGGGGTCAATGAGCAGTTCTTC. Translation: CSVDGLGVNEQFF.

The V and J genes are TRBV6-5 and TRBJ2-2, with D uncertain. Germline V gene lookup returns CDR1 MNHEY and CDR2 SVGAGI. Trimming pared 5 bases from V and 7 bases from J, leaving 14 bases between. The CDR3 is 14 residues long. This chain's CDR3 is CASSKEYFDGELFF. The CDR3 nucleotides are TGTGCCAGCAGTAAAGAGTATTTCGACGGGGAGCTGTTTTTT.

The rearrangement joins TRBV28 to TRBJ1-4; D remains ambiguous. Trimming shortened V by 1 base and J by 8 bases, and 14 bases separated the two germline ends. The CDR3 covers 15 residues. The germline gives CDR1 MDHEN, CDR2 SYDVKM. The CDR3 reads CASSLSTPAREKLFF. The CDR3 nucleotides read TGTGCCAGCAGTTTATCGACACCCGCTCGCGAAAAACTGTTTTTT.

This clone was picked up a small number of times. V and J are TRBV16 and TRBJ2-7, with D possibly being TRBD1 (5 bases). The germline CDR1 and CDR2 sequences are KGHSY and FQNENV. V shed 1 base and J shed 2 bases, with 9 bases lying between them. The CDR3 runs to 14 residues. The CDR3 here is CASSQWQGPYEQYF. CDR3 nucleotide sequence: TGTGCCAGCAGCCAATGGCAGGGTCCCTACGAGCAGTACTTC.

The CDR3 spells CASSYNPGPSSYEQYF. CDR3 DNA sequence: TGTGCCAGCAGTTACAACCCGGGACCTAGCTCCTACGAGCAGTACTTC. The rearrangement uses TRBV6-6 and TRBJ2-7, with D perhaps TRBD1 or TRBD2 (5 bases each). The CDR3 runs 16 residues. V dropped 2 bases and J dropped 0 bases, with 14 bases sitting between them. Germline V gene lookup returns CDR1 MNHNY and CDR2 SVGAGI (reference sequence).

This clone appeared many times. The chain employs TRBV18 and TRBJ2-3; D is undetermined. Germline CDR1 KGHSH, CDR2 LQKENI. This CDR3 region has 13 residues. Trimming shortened V by 4 bases and J by 5 bases, and 10 bases separated the two germline ends. The CDR3: CASSLDSQDTQYF. In DNA, the CDR3 is TGTGCCAGCTCACTAGATTCTCAAGATACGCAGTATTTT.

The sample holds many counts of this clone. The V call is TRBV19, the J call TRBJ2-1; 9 bases fit TRBD2. From germline, CDR1 is LNHDA and CDR2 SQIVND (reference sequence). V shed 7 bases and J 7 bases; nucleotides not matched to a gene: 8. The length of the CDR3 is 14 residues. In DNA, the CDR3 is TGTGCCAGTACCCAACTAGCGGGTAAAAATGAGCAGTTCTTC. This encodes CASTQLAGKNEQFF. The entire variable domain, with the rest obtained from reference TRBV19 and TRBJ2-1, is as follows: DGGITQSPKYLFRKEGQNVTLSCEQNLNHDAMYWYRQDPGQGLRLIYYSQIVNDFQKGDIAEGYSVSREKKESFPLTVTSAQKNPTAFYLCASTQLAGKNEQFFGPGTRLTVL.

This clone appeared a few times. The V gene is TRBV5-1, the J gene TRBJ2-1; possible D gene TRBD2, 6 bases. The CDR3 is 14 residues long. V lost 7 bases and J 2 bases, leaving 13 bases between the germline ends. The V gene's germline CDR1 is SGHRS and CDR2 YFSETQ. The CDR3 coding sequence is TGCGCCAGCTCCCGGGACTGGACCTACAATGAGCAGTTCTTC. Translating gives CASSRDWTYNEQFF. The complete variable domain, with remaining parts taken from reference TRBV5-1 and TRBJ2-1, reads KAGVTQTPRYLIKTRGQQVTLSCSPISGHRSVSWYQQTPGQGLQFLFEYFSETQRNKGNFPGRFSGRQFSNSRSEMNVSTLELGDSALYLCASSRDWTYNEQFFGPGTRLTVL.

This clone has at least ten counts. This CDR3 is also generated by other DNA sequences in the sample. V usage is TRBV7-2 and J usage is TRBJ2-3; TRBD1 or TRBD2 may be the D gene (5 bases each). Germline CDR1 reads SGHTA; CDR2 reads FQGNSA. Trimming cost V 5 bases and J 4 bases, with 13 bases left between them. The CDR3 loop spans 14 amino acids. This chain's CDR3 is CASSPFSGPDTQYF. CDR3 DNA: TGTGCCAGCAGCCCCTTCTCGGGGCCAGATACGCAGTATTTT.